The text below deals with one TCR beta chain. No antigen is known for it. These data originate in a study of identical twins. Overall study results and limits: For monozygotic twins, models underestimated out-of-frame TCR alpha sharing. Beta clonotypes that were abundant in cord blood contained fewer insertions, a pattern absent from memory repertoires. Out-of-frame alpha sequences common to twins exhibited a surplus of low generation probability.

From the 5' RACE reads, TCRdb called clonotypes with MiXCR, one entry per CDR3 protein. The sample lists around 220,000 distinct CDR3 sequences; 8% to 11% were seen once. V lost 2 bases and J 7 bases, leaving 8 bases between the germline ends. The CDR3 has 13 residues. Germline CDR1 is MNHEY and CDR2 is SVGAGI. The gene calls are TRBV6-5 and TRBJ1-4; possibly TRBD1 for D (5 bases). Input material: memory T cells sorted from blood. The clonotype originates from a man aged 45-65 years in good health. The CDR3 coding sequence is TGTGCCAGCAGTTACCAGAGGGGTGAAAAACTGTTTTTT. As protein: CASSYQRGEKLFF.